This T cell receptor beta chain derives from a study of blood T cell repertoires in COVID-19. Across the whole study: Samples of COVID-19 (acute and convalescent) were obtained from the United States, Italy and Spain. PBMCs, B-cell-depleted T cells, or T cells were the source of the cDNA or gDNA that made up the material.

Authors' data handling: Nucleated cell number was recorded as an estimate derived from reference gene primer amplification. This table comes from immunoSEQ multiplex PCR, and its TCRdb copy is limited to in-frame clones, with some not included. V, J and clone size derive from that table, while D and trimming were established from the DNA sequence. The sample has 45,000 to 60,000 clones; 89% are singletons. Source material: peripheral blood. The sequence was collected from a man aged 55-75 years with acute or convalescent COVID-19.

CDR3 residues: CASRRQDYGYTF. In DNA form, the CDR3 reads TGTGCCAGCAGACGACAGGACTATGGCTACACCTTC. The gene calls are TRBV6-5 and TRBJ1-2; weak D call: TRBD1 (6 bases). The CDR3 is made up of 12 amino acids. CDR1 is MNHEY and CDR2 is SVGAGI in the germline V gene. V shed 6 bases and J shed 3 bases, with 8 bases lying between them.